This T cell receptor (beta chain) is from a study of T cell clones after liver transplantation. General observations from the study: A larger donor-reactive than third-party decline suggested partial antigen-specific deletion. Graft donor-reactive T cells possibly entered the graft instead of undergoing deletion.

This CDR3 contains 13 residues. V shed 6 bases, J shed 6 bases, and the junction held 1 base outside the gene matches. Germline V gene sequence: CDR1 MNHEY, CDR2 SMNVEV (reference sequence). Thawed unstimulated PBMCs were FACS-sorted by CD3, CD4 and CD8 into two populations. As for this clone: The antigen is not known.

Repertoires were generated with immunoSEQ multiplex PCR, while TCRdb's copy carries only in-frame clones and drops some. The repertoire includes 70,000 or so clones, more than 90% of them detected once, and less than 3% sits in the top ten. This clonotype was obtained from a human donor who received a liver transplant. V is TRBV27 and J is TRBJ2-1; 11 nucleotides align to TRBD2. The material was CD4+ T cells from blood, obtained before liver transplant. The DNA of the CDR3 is TGTGCCAGCAGCGGACTAGCGGGCAATGAGCAGTTCTTC. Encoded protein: CASSGLAGNEQFF.